This T cell receptor (beta chain) was captured in a study of T-cell reconstitution after alpha-beta-depleted transplantation in children. Whole-study results and caveats: Day-60 TCRbeta diversity that was high in some patients was derived from surviving recipient T cells and thymic progenitors. One year post-transplant, T-cell counts and diversity were largely derived from T cells produced anew. Several hundred rapidly expanded clones from non-depleted graft cells reportedly supplied alpha-beta T cells about two months post-transplant.

A TCRbeta library incorporating unique molecular identifiers was prepared. TCRdb called the PCR reads again in MiXCR, with one record for every CDR3 protein. This table holds 900,000 or so distinct CDR3 sequences, roughly 15% found once. This clonotype was seen a handful of times. Its matching antigen is unknown. The receptor comes from a male patient younger than 18 who had a stem cell transplant for acute lymphoblastic leukemia, so the T cells may come from the graft donor. The material sequenced was PBMCs, mostly from graft donor cells, taken 360 days after TCRalphabeta/CD19-depleted stem cell transplant.

CDR3 in DNA: TGTGCCAGCAGTGAAACACGGACAGGGGCTTTCTTT. The encoded protein is CASSETRTGAFF. The chain is built from TRBV2 and TRBJ1-1; the match to TRBD1 covers 8 bases. Per the germline V gene, CDR1 is SNHLY and CDR2 is FYNNEI. This CDR3 has 12 residues. Trimming took 2 bases from V and 11 from J; bases not matched to a gene: 4.